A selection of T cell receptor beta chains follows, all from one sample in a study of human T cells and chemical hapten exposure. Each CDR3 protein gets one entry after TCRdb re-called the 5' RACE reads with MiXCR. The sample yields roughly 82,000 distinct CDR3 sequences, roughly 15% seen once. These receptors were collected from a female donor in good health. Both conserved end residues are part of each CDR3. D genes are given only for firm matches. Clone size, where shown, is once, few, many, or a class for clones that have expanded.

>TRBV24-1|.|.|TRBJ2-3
TGTGCCACCAGCGGACAGCCGAGCACAGATACGCAGTATTTT
CATSGQPSTDTQYF
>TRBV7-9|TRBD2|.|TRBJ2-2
TGTGCCAGCAGCCCGGGGACTAGCGGGAGTTTTGGGAGCACCGGGGAGCTGTTTTTT
CASSPGTSGSFGSTGELFF
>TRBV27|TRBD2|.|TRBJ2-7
TGTGCCAGCAGTCCCGGGGGGGCGTCCTACGAGCAGTACTTC
CASSPGGASYEQYF
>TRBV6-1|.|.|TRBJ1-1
TGTGCCAGCCTAGGGTGGCCTGAAGCTTTCTTT
CASLGWPEAFF
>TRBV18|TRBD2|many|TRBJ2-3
TGTGCCAGCTCACCCAAAAGACTAGCGGGTAGCACAGATACGCAGTATTTT
CASSPKRLAGSTDTQYF
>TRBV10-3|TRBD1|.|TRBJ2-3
TGTGCCATCAGTCCGGGACAGGGGCGCACAGATACGCAGTATTTT
CAISPGQGRTDTQYF
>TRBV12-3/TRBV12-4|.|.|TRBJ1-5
TGTGCCAGCAGCCAGAAGGGTATGAGCAATCAGCCCCAGCATTTT
CASSQKGMSNQPQHF
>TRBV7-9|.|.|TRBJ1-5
TGTGCCAGCAGCCCCGGGCTGAGCAATCAGCCCCAGCATTTT
CASSPGLSNQPQHF
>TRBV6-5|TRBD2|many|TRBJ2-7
TGTGCCAGCAGTCCCAAGGGAGTAGCGGGCCTCCTAGATTACGAGCAGTACTTC
CASSPKGVAGLLDYEQYF
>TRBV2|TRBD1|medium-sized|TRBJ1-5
TGTGCCAGCAGTGAAGTGGGACAGGGTAATCAGCCCCAGCATTTT
CASSEVGQGNQPQHF
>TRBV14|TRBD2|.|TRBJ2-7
TGTGCCAGCAGCCAAGGACTAGCGGGAGCGGGATACGAGCAGTACTTC
CASSQGLAGAGYEQYF
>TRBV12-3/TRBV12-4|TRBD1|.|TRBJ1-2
TGTGCCAGCAGCGTAAGGACAGGGACTTTCGTGCATGGCTACACCTTC
CASSVRTGTFVHGYTF
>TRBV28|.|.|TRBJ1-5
TGTGCCAGCAGGGACAGCTATAGCAATCAGCCCCAGCATTTT
CASRDSYSNQPQHF
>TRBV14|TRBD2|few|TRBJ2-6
TGTGCCAGCAGCCAACCGGGACTAGCTTTTTCTGGGGCCAACGTCCTGACTTTC
CASSQPGLAFSGANVLTF
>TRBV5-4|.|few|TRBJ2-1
TGTGCCAGCAGCTTGGACGTTAGGGGGTCCTACAATGAGCAGTTCTTC
CASSLDVRGSYNEQFF